This TCR beta chain was profiled in a study of identical twins. Study-wide results and limits: Whereas memory repertoires showed no such difference, abundant cord blood beta clonotypes carried fewer insertions.

Through template switching, a universal primer site was introduced, and the cDNA contained unique molecular identifiers. TCRdb re-called the 5' RACE reads through MiXCR, storing one row per CDR3 protein. The sample carries hundreds of thousands of distinct CDR3 sequences, less than 8% recorded once. Comment on this clonotype: Its cognate antigen is unknown.

Every donor was a healthy Caucasian. These records were also assigned to another study, of yellow fever vaccine responses in identical twins. Per that study: Reportedly, the T cell response mounted by twins to vaccine seemed partly convergent, partly personalized.

Sequenced sample: memory (CD45RO+) T cells sorted from blood. The source of this sequence is a woman aged 18-29 years in good health.

The CDR3 DNA reads as TGTGCCAGCAGCCTAAGGACTATCTTGGATACGCAGTATTTT. It encodes CASSLRTILDTQYF. The V and J genes are TRBV11-2 and TRBJ2-3, with a possible D match to TRBD2 (6 bases). Trimming left V 5 bases short and J 6 bases short, with 15 bases between. Germline V gives CDR1 SGHAT, CDR2 FQNNGV. CDR3 length: 14 residues. Drawing the rest from reference TRBV11-2 and TRBJ2-3, the complete variable domain is EAGVAQSPRYKIIEKRQSVAFWCNPISGHATLYWYQQILGQGPKLLIQFQNNGVVDDSQLPKDRFSAERLKGVDSTLKIQPAKLEDSAVYLCASSLRTILDTQYFGPGTRLTVL.